These 22 T cell receptor beta chains originate from one sample sequenced in a study of blood T cell repertoires in COVID-19. Profiled with immunoSEQ multiplex PCR; TCRdb holds only in-frame clones, not every one. Of fewer than 600,000 clones in the sample, 89% were seen once. Sequenced input: peripheral blood. The source is a man between 18 and 29 years old with COVID-19, enrolled during active disease.

The V call is TRBV27, the J call TRBJ1-1; a weak D match, TRBD1 (6 bases). V lost 4 bases, J lost 1 base, and 7 bases lay in between. There are 13 residues in the CDR3. Germline CDR1 reads MNHEY; CDR2 reads SMNVEV (reference sequence). The CDR3 DNA sequence: TGTGCCAGCAGTTGGGGGCAGAACACTGAAGCTTTCTTT. This gives the protein CASSWGQNTEAFF.

The genes are TRBV7-9 and TRBJ1-4, with D possibly being TRBD1 (5 bases). V lost 5 bases and J 4 bases, leaving 11 bases between the germline ends. Germline V gene sequence: CDR1 SEHNR, CDR2 FQNEAQ (reference sequence). CDR3 length: 14 amino acids. The CDR3 coding sequence is TGTGCCAGCAGCCAAGACAGCAATAATGAAAAACTGTTTTTT. This encodes CASSQDSNNEKLFF.

This chain connects TRBV7-9 to TRBJ2-5, with TRBD2 matching over 11 bases. The CDR3 consists of 16 residues. Trimming removed 0 bases from V and 5 bases from J; junction bases left unmatched: 5. Germline lookup yields CDR1 SEHNR and CDR2 FQNEAQ (reference sequence). The CDR3 spells CASSLALLAGAETQYF. The CDR3 coding sequence is TGTGCCAGCAGCTTAGCGCTACTAGCGGGAGCCGAGACCCAGTACTTC.

The V call is TRBV5-4, the J call TRBJ1-2; TRBD1 is a possible D gene (5 bases). Per the germline V gene, CDR1 is SGHNT and CDR2 is YYREEE (reference sequence). This CDR3 is 15 amino acids long. Trimming left V 0 bases short and J 1 base short, with 10 bases between. The CDR3 loop is CASSLVGGVNYGYTF. The CDR3, as DNA: TGTGCCAGCAGCTTGGTTGGAGGGGTTAACTATGGCTACACCTTC.

The chain links TRBV12-3 or TRBV12-4 to TRBJ2-5; possible D gene TRBD1, 5 bases. This CDR3 contains 13 residues. The V end lost 3 bases, the J end lost 1 base, and 6 bases lay between the germline ends. CDR3 in amino acids: CASSFDSQETQYF. Written as DNA, the CDR3 is TGTGCCAGCAGTTTTGACAGCCAAGAGACCCAGTACTTC.

This clone was seen only a few times. This chain joins TRBV12-3 or TRBV12-4 and TRBJ1-5; D unresolved. CDR3 length equals 12 residues. Trimming took 1 base from V and 9 from J, leaving 7 bases between them. The DNA for the CDR3 is TGTGCCAGCAGTTTAGTGGAGTTGCCCCAGCATTTT. Amino acids: CASSLVELPQHF.

The rearrangement uses TRBV7-6 and TRBJ2-5; 7 positions match TRBD2. The CDR3 contains 15 residues. V lost 5 bases to trimming and J lost 0 bases; unmatched junction nucleotides: 6. The germline V gene has CDR1 SGHVS and CDR2 FNYEAQ. CDR3 nucleotide sequence: TGTGCCAGCAGCCTTTGGGGAGGGAACCAAGAGACCCAGTACTTC. It translates to CASSLWGGNQETQYF.

Only a few counts were recorded for this clone. The chain has TRBV3-1 (or the pseudogene TRBV3-2) and TRBJ1-3, with no clear D. Per the germline V gene, CDR1 is LGHDT and CDR2 is YNNKEL (reference sequence). V lost 1 base and J lost 4, with 14 bases in between. This CDR3 is built from 16 residues. CDR3 DNA sequence: TGTGCCAGCAGCCAAGGTTCAGCCGAGGCGGGAAACACCATATATTTT. Translated: CASSQGSAEAGNTIYF.

A single count supports this clone. The chain employs TRBV27 and TRBJ2-1; 11 bases are a match to TRBD2. Germline-derived CDR1 and CDR2 are MNHEY and SMNVEV (reference sequence). J was trimmed by 6 bases and V by 4 bases; bases with no gene match: 5. The CDR3 covers 15 residues. Here the CDR3 DNA reads TGTGCCAGCAGTTCGGGACTAGCGGCCATCAATGAGCAGTTCTTC. Amino acid sequence: CASSSGLAAINEQFF.

The chain links TRBV7-9 to TRBJ1-2; D gene ambiguous. The length of the CDR3 is 14 residues. Germline V gene lookup returns CDR1 SEHNR and CDR2 FQNEAQ (reference sequence). Trimming cost V 5 bases and J 4 bases, with 14 bases left between them. The chain's CDR3 is CASSPLSGGYGYTF. CDR3 bases: TGTGCCAGCAGCCCCCTGAGCGGTGGCTATGGCTACACCTTC.

The rearrangement links TRBV2 to TRBJ1-3; 9 positions agree with TRBD1. CDR3 length equals 17 residues. From germline, CDR1 is SNHLY and CDR2 FYNNEI. J lost 1 base, V lost 5 bases, and 9 bases had no gene match. CDR3 sequence (DNA): TGTGCCAGCAGTAACAGGGGGCTTTTGGGATCTGGAAACACCATATATTTT. Translation gives CASSNRGLLGSGNTIYF.

The chain couples TRBV9 to TRBJ2-1; 8 positions match TRBD2. This CDR3 comprises 16 residues. Germline V gene data show CDR1 as SGDLS and CDR2 as YYNGEE. Unmatched junction bases numbered 8, after V lost 0 bases and J lost 6 bases. CDR3 amino acids: CASSVDPAGALNEQFF. The CDR3 bases are TGTGCCAGCAGCGTAGATCCAGCGGGAGCCCTCAATGAGCAGTTCTTC.

The chain couples TRBV10-3 to TRBJ2-5, with TRBD2 matching over 10 bases. Germline loops: CDR1 ENHRY, CDR2 SYGVKD. The CDR3 is made up of 14 amino acids. The ends lost 4 bases at V and 5 bases at J; junction bases unmatched: 4. CDR3 region: CAISGSGGAETQYF. The CDR3 DNA is TGTGCCATCAGTGGGAGCGGGGGGGCGGAGACCCAGTACTTC.

This clone was counted once. The CDR3 loop reads CASSLGDRVVDTQYF. Here the CDR3 DNA reads TGTGCCAGCAGCTTGGGGGACAGGGTGGTAGATACGCAGTATTTT. The rearrangement joins TRBV5-6 to TRBJ2-3, with 9 positions matching TRBD1. The CDR3 length is 15 residues. Unmatched junction bases numbered 4, after V lost 0 bases and J lost 5 bases. Per germline, CDR1 SGHDT and CDR2 YYEEEE.

J is TRBJ2-3 and V is TRBV15; TRBD2 might be the D (5 bases). The CDR3 covers 16 residues. The germline CDR1 and CDR2 sequences are LNHNV and YYDKDF (reference sequence). V lost 0 bases and J lost 3, with 13 bases in between. The CDR3 DNA reads as TGTGCCACCAGCAGAGATAGGGCGGGTGTTACAGATACGCAGTATTTT. It yields the protein CATSRDRAGVTDTQYF.

This clone occurred once. The chain is built from TRBV11-2 and TRBJ2-2, with D possibly matching TRBD1 (6 bases). CDR3 size: 15 residues. V gave up 5 bases and J gave up 7 bases, with 17 bases separating them. Germline V gene lookup returns CDR1 SGHAT and CDR2 FQNNGV. The CDR3 loop reads CASSISDSDGGELFF. The CDR3 nucleotides are TGTGCCAGCAGCATCTCGGACAGCGACGGCGGGGAGCTGTTTTTT.

The chain recombines TRBV11-1 with TRBJ2-7; D is perhaps TRBD2 (5 bases). The CDR3 loop spans 13 amino acids. Per the germline V gene, CDR1 is SGHAT and CDR2 is FQDESV (reference sequence). V lost 0 bases, J lost 2 bases, and 5 bases lay in between. CDR3 bases: TGTGCCAGCAGCTTAGCCGGGACCTACGAGCAGTACTTC. As protein: CASSLAGTYEQYF.

DNA of the CDR3: TGTGCCAGCAGCTTAGTGAGCGGGGGGAGGAATGAGCAGTTCTTC. This codes for CASSLVSGGRNEQFF. The chain recombines TRBV7-2 with TRBJ2-1, with TRBD2 identical over 9 bases. The CDR3 extends over 15 amino acids. V was pared by 1 base and J by 7 bases, with 5 bases of the junction left unmatched. Germline CDR1 reads SGHTA; CDR2 reads FQGNSA.

The chain joins TRBV5-5 to TRBJ1-4; 11 bases line up with TRBD1. Germline-derived CDR1 and CDR2 are SGHKS and YYEKEE (reference sequence). The V and J ends lost 6 bases and 8 bases, in that order; junction bases with no gene match: 9. The CDR3 extends over 15 amino acids. The CDR3 DNA reads as TGTGCCAGCAACAAGGACAGGGGGCAACGGGAAAAACTGTTTTTT. As protein: CASNKDRGQREKLFF.

The genes are TRBV6-5 and TRBJ2-7; the D gene is possibly TRBD1 (6 bases). The CDR3 is 15 residues long. V lost 2 bases, J lost 1 base, and 12 bases lay in between. Looked up from germline, CDR1 is MNHEY and CDR2 is SVGAGI. The CDR3 here is CASSYTFGQSYEQYF. In nucleotides, the CDR3 is TGTGCCAGCAGTTACACTTTCGGACAGTCCTACGAGCAGTACTTC.

This rearrangement joins TRBV27 to TRBJ1-5; 7 nucleotides align to TRBD1. The CDR3 contains 14 residues. V gave up 6 bases and J gave up 6 bases; unmatched junction bases: 8. Germline CDR1 is MNHEY and CDR2 is SMNVEV (reference sequence). CDR3 nucleotides: TGTGCCAGCAGACCCCGTTCAGGGGGTCAGCCCCAGCATTTT. Translating it yields CASRPRSGGQPQHF.

CDR3 in amino acids: CASSEVRRNEQFF. The CDR3 nucleotides read TGTGCCAGCAGTGAGGTGCGGCGCAATGAGCAGTTCTTC. The chain is built from TRBV12-3 or TRBV12-4 and TRBJ2-1; D remains unclear. The V end lost 5 bases, the J end lost 6 bases, and 11 bases lay between the germline ends. The CDR3 runs to 13 residues.